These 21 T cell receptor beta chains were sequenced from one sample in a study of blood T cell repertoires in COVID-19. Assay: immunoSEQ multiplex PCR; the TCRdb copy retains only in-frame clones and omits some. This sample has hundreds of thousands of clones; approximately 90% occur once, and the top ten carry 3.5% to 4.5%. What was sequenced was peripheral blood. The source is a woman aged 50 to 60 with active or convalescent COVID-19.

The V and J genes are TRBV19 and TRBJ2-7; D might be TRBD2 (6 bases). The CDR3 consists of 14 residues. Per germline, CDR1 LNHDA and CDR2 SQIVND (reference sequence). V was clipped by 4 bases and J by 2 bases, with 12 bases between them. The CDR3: CASSSGDVTYEQYF. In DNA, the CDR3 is TGTGCCAGTAGTAGCGGGGACGTCACCTACGAGCAGTACTTC.

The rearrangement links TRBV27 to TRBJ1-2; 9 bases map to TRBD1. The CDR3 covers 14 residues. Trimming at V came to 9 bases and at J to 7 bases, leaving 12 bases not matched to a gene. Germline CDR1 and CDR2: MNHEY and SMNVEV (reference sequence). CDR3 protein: CASTGQGQIGGYTF. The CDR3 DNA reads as TGTGCCAGTACCGGACAGGGGCAGATTGGTGGCTACACCTTC.

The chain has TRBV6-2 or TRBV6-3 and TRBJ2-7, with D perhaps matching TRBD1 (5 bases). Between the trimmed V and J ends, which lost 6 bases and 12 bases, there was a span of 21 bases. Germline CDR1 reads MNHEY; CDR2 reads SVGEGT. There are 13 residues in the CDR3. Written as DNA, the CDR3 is TGTGCCAGCAGCTATACAGGTATACCATCCCCGTACTTC. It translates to CASSYTGIPSPYF.

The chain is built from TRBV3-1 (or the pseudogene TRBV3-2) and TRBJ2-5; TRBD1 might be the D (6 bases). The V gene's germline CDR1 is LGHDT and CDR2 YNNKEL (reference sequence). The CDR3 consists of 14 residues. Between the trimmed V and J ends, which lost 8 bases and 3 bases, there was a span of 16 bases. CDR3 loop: CASAVRGQEETQYF. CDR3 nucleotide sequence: TGTGCCAGCGCAGTCAGGGGACAAGAAGAGACCCAGTACTTC.

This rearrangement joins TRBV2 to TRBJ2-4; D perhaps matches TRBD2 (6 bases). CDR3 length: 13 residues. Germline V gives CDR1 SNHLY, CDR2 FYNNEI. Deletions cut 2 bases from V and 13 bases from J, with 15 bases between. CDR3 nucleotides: TGTGCCAGCAGTGAATCGGGCAGCGGGCTACAGTACTTC. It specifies CASSESGSGLQYF.

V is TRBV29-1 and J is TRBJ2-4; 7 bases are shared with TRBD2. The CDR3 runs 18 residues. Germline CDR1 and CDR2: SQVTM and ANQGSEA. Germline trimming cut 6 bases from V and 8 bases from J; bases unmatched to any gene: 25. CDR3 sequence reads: CSVLNPRTSSGARDIQYF. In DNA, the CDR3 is TGCAGCGTACTAAACCCCCGGACTAGTTCTGGCGCGAGGGACATTCAGTACTTC.

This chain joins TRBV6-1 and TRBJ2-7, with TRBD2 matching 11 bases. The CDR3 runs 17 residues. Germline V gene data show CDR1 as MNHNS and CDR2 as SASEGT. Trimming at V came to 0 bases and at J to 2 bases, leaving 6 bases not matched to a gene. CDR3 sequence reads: CASSEAGGLAVAYEQYF. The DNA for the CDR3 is TGTGCCAGCAGTGAAGCAGGGGGACTAGCGGTTGCCTACGAGCAGTACTTC.

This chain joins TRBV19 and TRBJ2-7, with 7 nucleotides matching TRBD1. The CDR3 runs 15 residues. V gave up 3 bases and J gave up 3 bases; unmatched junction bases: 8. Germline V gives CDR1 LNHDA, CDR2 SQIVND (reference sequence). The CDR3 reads CASSISTGEFYEQYF. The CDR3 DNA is TGTGCCAGTAGTATTTCAACAGGGGAATTCTACGAGCAGTACTTC. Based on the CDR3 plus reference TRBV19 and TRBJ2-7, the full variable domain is DGGITQSPKYLFRKEGQNVTLSCEQNLNHDAMYWYRQDPGQGLRLIYYSQIVNDFQKGDIAEGYSVSREKKESFPLTVTSAQKNPTAFYLCASSISTGEFYEQYFGPGTRLTVT.

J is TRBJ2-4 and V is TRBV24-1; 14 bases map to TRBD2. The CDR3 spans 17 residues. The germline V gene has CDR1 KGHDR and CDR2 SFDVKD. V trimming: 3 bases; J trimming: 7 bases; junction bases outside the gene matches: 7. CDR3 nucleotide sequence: TGTGCCACCAGTGATGCGGGGACTAGCGGGAGAGCGAACATTCAGTACTTC. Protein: CATSDAGTSGRANIQYF.

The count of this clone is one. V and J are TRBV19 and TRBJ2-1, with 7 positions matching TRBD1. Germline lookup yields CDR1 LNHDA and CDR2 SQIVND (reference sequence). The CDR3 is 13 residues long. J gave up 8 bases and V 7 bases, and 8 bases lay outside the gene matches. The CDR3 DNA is TGTGCCAGTAAGAGGACAGGCTTTGATGAGCAGTTCTTC. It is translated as CASKRTGFDEQFF.

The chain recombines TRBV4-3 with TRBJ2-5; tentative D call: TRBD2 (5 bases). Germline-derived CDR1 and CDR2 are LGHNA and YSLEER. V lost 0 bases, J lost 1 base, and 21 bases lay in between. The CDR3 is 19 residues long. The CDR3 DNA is TGCGCCAGCAGCCAAGACGCCCCTCTTAGCGTCCCCATCCAAGAGACCCAGTACTTC. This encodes CASSQDAPLSVPIQETQYF.

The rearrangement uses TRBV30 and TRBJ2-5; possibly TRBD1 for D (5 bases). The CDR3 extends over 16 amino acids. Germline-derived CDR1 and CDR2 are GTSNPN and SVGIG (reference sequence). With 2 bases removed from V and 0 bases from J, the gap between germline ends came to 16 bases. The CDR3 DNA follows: TGTGCCTGGAGTAAAGAAACAGGTCCGTACCAAGAGACCCAGTACTTC. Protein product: CAWSKETGPYQETQYF.

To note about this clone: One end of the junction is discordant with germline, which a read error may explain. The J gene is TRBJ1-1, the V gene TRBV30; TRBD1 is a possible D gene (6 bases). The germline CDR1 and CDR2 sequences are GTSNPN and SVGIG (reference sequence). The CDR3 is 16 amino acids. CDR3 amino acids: CAWGVETGTMKTEAFF. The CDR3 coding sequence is TGTGCCTGGGGAGTAGAGACCGGGACAATGAAGACTGAAGCTTTCTTT.

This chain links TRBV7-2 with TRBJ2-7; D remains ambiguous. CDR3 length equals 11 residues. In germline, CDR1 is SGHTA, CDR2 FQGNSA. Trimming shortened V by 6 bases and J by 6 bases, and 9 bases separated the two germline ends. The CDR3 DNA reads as TGTGCCAGCAGACGCAACGGCGAGCAGTACTTC. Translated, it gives CASRRNGEQYF.

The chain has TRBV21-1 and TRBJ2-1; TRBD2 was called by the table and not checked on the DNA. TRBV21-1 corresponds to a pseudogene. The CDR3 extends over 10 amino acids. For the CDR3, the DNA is TGTGCCAGTCAACTCAATGAGCAGTTCTTC. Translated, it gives CASQLNEQFF.

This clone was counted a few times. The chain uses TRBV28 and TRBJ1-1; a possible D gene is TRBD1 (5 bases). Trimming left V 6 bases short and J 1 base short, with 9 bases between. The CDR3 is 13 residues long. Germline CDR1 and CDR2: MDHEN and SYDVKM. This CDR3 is CASRGLPNTEAFF. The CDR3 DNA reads TGTGCCAGCAGGGGACTCCCGAACACTGAAGCTTTCTTT.

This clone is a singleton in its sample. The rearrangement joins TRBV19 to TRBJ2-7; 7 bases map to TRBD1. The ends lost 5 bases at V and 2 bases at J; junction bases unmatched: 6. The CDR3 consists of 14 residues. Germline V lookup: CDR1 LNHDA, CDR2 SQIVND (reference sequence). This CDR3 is CASSRTGLTYEQYF. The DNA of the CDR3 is TGTGCCAGTAGTCGGACAGGCCTAACCTACGAGCAGTACTTC.

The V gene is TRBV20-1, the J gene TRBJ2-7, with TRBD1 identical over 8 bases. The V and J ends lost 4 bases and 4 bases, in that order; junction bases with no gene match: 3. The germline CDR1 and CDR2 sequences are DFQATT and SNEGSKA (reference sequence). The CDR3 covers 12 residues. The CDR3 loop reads CSANDRGYEQYF. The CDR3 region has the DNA TGCAGTGCTAATGACAGGGGATACGAGCAGTACTTC.

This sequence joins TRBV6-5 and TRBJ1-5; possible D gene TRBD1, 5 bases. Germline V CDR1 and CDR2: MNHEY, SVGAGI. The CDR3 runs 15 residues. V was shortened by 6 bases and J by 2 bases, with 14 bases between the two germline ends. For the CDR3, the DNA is TGTGCCAGCAGCCTCCAGGGATCGGGCAATCAGCCCCAGCATTTT. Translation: CASSLQGSGNQPQHF.

CDR3 sequence (DNA): TGTGCCAGTAGTACCCCGGGACAGCCAACTAATGAAAAACTGTTTTTT. Its translation: CASSTPGQPTNEKLFF. The chain employs TRBV19 and TRBJ1-4; TRBD1 matches 7 bases. Germline CDR1 LNHDA, CDR2 SQIVND (reference sequence). This CDR3 has 16 amino acids. V was clipped by 4 bases and J by 0 bases; unmatched bases: 5. The whole variable domain, filled in from reference TRBV19 and TRBJ1-4, reads DGGITQSPKYLFRKEGQNVTLSCEQNLNHDAMYWYRQDPGQGLRLIYYSQIVNDFQKGDIAEGYSVSREKKESFPLTVTSAQKNPTAFYLCASSTPGQPTNEKLFFGSGTQLSVL.

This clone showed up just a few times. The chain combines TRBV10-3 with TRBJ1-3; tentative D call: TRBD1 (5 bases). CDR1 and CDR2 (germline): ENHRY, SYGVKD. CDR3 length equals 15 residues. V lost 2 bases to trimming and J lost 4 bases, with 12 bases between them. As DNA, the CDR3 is TGTGCCATCAGTGAGGGGGCTCCTTCAGGAAACACCATATATTTT. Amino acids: CAISEGAPSGNTIYF.